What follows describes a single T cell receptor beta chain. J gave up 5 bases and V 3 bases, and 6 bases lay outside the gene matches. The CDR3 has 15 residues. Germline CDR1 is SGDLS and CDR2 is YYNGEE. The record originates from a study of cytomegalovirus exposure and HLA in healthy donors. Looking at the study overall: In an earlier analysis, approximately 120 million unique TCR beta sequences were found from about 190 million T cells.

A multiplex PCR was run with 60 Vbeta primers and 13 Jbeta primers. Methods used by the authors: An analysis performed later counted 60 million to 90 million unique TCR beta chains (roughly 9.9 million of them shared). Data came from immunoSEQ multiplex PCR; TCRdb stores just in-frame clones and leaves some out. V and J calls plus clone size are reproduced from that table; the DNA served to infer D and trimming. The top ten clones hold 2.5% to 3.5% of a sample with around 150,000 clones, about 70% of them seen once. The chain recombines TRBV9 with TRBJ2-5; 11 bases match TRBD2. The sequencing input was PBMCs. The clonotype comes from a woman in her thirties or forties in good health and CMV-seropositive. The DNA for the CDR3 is TGTGCCAGCAGCGGTAGCGGGAGGGCCTTGGAGACCCAGTACTTC. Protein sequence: CASSGSGRALETQYF.